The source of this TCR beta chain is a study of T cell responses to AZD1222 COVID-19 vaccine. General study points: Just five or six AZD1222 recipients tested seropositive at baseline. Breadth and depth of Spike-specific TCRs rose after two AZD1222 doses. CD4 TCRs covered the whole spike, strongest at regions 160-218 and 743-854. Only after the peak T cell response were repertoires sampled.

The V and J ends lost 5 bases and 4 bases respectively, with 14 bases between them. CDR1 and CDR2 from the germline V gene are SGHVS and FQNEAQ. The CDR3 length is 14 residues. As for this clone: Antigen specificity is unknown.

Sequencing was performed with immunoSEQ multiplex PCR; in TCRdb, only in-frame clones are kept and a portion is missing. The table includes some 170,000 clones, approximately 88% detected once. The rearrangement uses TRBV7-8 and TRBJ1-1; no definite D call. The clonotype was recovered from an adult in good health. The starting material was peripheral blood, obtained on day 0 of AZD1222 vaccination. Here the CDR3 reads CASSQTGSPTEAFF. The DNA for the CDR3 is TGTGCCAGCAGCCAAACCGGCAGTCCCACTGAAGCTTTCTTT.